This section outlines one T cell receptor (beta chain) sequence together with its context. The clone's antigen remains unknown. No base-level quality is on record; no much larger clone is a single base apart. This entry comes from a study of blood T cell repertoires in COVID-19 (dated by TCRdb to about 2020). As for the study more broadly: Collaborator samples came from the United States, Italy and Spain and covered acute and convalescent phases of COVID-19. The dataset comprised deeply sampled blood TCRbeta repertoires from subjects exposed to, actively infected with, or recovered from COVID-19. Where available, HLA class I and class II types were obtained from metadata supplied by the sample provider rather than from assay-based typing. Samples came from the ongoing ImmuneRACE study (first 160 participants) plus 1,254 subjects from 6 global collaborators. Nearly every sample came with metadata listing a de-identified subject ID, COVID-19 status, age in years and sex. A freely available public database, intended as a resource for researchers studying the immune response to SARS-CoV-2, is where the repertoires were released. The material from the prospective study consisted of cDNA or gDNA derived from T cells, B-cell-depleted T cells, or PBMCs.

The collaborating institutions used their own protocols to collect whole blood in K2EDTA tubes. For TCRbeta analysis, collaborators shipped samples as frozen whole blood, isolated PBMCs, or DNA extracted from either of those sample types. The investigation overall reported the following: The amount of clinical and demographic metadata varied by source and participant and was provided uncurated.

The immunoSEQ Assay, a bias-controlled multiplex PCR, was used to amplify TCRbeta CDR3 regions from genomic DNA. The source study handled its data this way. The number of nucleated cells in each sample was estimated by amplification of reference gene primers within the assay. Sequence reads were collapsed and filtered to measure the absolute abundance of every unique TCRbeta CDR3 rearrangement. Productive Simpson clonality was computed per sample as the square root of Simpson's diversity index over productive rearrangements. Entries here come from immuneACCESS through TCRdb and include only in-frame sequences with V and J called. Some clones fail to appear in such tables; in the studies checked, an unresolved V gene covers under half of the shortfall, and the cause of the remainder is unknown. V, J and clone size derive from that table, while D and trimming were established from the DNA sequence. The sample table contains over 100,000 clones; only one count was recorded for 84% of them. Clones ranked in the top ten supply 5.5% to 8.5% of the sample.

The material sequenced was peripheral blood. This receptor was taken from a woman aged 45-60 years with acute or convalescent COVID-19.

Here the CDR3 is given as CASSDRREAFF. The DNA sequence follows: TGTGCCAGCAGTGACAGACGGGAAGCTTTCTTT. The V gene is TRBV12-3 or TRBV12-4 and the J gene is TRBJ1-1, with TRBD1 as a weak D call on 5 bases. Counted from cysteine to phenylalanine, this CDR3 has 11 amino acids. The entry retains the CDR3 DNA only, 33 bases that are in frame from base 1. The V and J ends are trimmed by 5 bases and 8 bases, leaving 9 bases between them.